Listed below are T cell receptor beta chains from one sample, sequenced in a study of blood T cell repertoires in COVID-19. Some clones are missing from TCRdb's copy, which holds only in-frame ones; the method was immunoSEQ multiplex PCR. The sample has a few hundred thousand clones, around 89% seen once. Input material: peripheral blood. The receptors were gathered from an older woman with COVID-19, enrolled during active disease. CDR3s include the opening cysteine and the closing phenylalanine or tryptophan. The D gene is left open where the match is weak. Clone size appears in some rows only: once, few, many, or a class for an expanded clone.

j_call v_call d_call clone_size cdr3_aa cdr3_nt
TRBJ2-1 TRBV30 . . CAWRRGGVYNEQFF TGTGCCTGGAGGAGGGGGGGCGTCTACAATGAGCAGTTCTTC
TRBJ1-1 TRBV27 . . CASSGIQASKAEAFF TGTGCCAGCAGTGGAATACAGGCCTCTAAAGCTGAAGCTTTCTTT
TRBJ1-2 TRBV6-5 . once CASRRGHHFTF TGTGCCAGCAGAAGGGGACATCACTTCACCTTC
TRBJ2-5 TRBV5-6 TRBD2 . CASSQPKRTSGGKETQYF TGTGCCAGCAGTCAACCTAAAAGGACTAGCGGAGGCAAAGAGACCCAGTACTTC
TRBJ2-5 TRBV3-1/TRBV3-2 TRBD2 . CASSQGGQGGETQYF TGTGCCAGCAGCCAAGGTGGGCAGGGAGGGGAGACCCAGTACTTC
TRBJ1-1 TRBV2 . few CASSGTLVGARTEAFF TGTGCCAGCAGTGGGACGCTCGTGGGGGCAAGGACTGAAGCTTTCTTT
TRBJ2-2 TRBV6-6 . . CASSYGHLAGELFF TGTGCCAGCAGTTACGGACACCTCGCCGGGGAGCTGTTTTTT
TRBJ1-1 TRBV25-1 . . CASSEGGALGTEAFF TGTGCCAGCAGTGAAGGGGGGGCGTTGGGGACTGAAGCTTTCTTT
TRBJ2-1 TRBV9 TRBD2 . CASSPQGLVQGEFF TGTGCCAGCAGCCCACAGGGACTAGTTCAAGGGGAGTTCTTC
TRBJ2-2 TRBV9 . . CASSVGPGDGGELFF TGTGCCAGCAGCGTAGGCCCGGGGGATGGCGGGGAGCTGTTTTTT
TRBJ1-4 TRBV7-2 . . CASSLRSSVTNEKLFF TGTGCCAGCAGCCTTCGATCCTCGGTCACTAATGAAAAACTGTTTTTT
TRBJ2-1 TRBV5-6 . . CASSSQVSPYNEQFF TGTGCCAGCAGCTCACAGGTTTCCCCCTACAATGAGCAGTTCTTC
TRBJ2-7 TRBV7-6 TRBD2 . CASSPRLAGLYEQYF TGTGCCAGCAGTCCCAGACTAGCGGGGCTCTACGAGCAGTACTTC
TRBJ2-1 TRBV6-4 TRBD1 . CASSDSGQGGFYEQFF TGTGCCAGCAGTGACTCGGGACAGGGTGGATTTTATGAGCAGTTCTTC
TRBJ1-3 TRBV19 TRBD1 . CASSIRGRGPGNTIYF TGTGCCAGTAGTATTCGAGGCAGGGGGCCTGGAAACACCATATATTTT
TRBJ2-5 TRBV5-6 TRBD2 . CASSFSGGAGETQYF TGTGCCAGCAGCTTCAGCGGGGGGGCCGGGGAGACCCAGTACTTC
TRBJ2-2 TRBV6-5 TRBD1 . CASSRGTGPSGELFF TGTGCCAGCAGTCGCGGGACAGGGCCTTCAGGGGAGCTGTTTTTT
TRBJ2-7 TRBV3-1/TRBV3-2 . . CASSQAFLTGDEQYF TGTGCCAGCAGCCAAGCCTTCTTGACAGGCGACGAGCAGTACTTC
TRBJ1-6 TRBV25-1 . . CASSDPGTPNSPLHF TGTGCCAGCAGTGATCCCGGGACACCGAATTCACCCCTCCACTTT
TRBJ1-1 TRBV5-1 TRBD1 . CASSVRTGDTEAFF TGCGCCAGCAGCGTTCGGACAGGGGACACTGAAGCTTTCTTT
TRBJ2-2 TRBV27 TRBD1 . CASSLQGANTGELFF TGTGCCAGCAGTTTACAGGGGGCGAACACCGGGGAGCTGTTTTTT
TRBJ2-7 TRBV4-3 TRBD2 once CASSPGAGGSYEQYF TGCGCCAGCAGCCCAGGAGCGGGAGGCTCCTACGAGCAGTACTTC
TRBJ1-2 TRBV21-1 . . CATPRVFYGYTF TGTGCCACCCCGCGGGTATTCTATGGCTACACCTTC
TRBJ1-6 TRBV7-2 . . CASSLDGEGSPLHF TGTGCCAGCAGCTTAGACGGGGAGGGTTCACCCCTCCACTTT
TRBJ1-1 TRBV4-3 . few CASSQDLENTEAFF TGCGCCAGCAGCCAAGATTTAGAGAACACTGAAGCTTTCTTT
TRBJ1-6 TRBV4-2 . . CASSQDRGYNSPLHF TGTGCCAGCAGCCAAGACAGGGGCTATAATTCACCCCTCCACTTT
TRBJ2-5 TRBV4-2 TRBD2 . CASSPSGRVQETQYF TGTGCCAGCAGCCCTTCCGGGAGGGTCCAAGAGACCCAGTACTTC
TRBJ2-2 TRBV7-3 TRBD2 . CASSPGLAGGVGELFF TGTGCCAGCAGCCCCGGACTAGCGGGGGGAGTTGGGGAGCTGTTTTTT
TRBJ1-2 TRBV4-2 TRBD1 . CASSAIGTGKGYTF TGTGCCAGCAGCGCAATCGGGACAGGGAAAGGCTACACCTTC
TRBJ2-7 TRBV27 . few CASRPIQASYEQYF TGTGCCAGCAGACCTATACAGGCCTCCTACGAGCAGTACTTC
TRBJ2-7 TRBV6-6 . . CASSYTQGFDEQYF TGTGCCAGCAGTTACACTCAGGGGTTCGACGAGCAGTACTTC
TRBJ2-3 TRBV7-9 . . CASKGGLVGTDTQYF TGTGCCAGCAAGGGGGGGCTTGTAGGCACAGATACGCAGTATTTT
TRBJ1-5 TRBV6-2/TRBV6-3 TRBD1 . CASSWGQGNQPQHF TGTGCCAGCAGTTGGGGACAGGGGAATCAGCCCCAGCATTTT
TRBJ1-4 TRBV11-3 . . CASSRGAGREEKLFF TGTGCCAGCAGCCGCGGGGCAGGGCGGGAGGAAAAACTGTTTTTT
TRBJ2-3 TRBV6-2/TRBV6-3 . . CASSYSLSTASTDTQYF TGTGCCAGCAGTTACTCCCTTTCGACAGCTAGCACAGATACGCAGTATTTT
TRBJ2-7 TRBV7-7 . . CASSQGWGRVSYEQYF TGTGCTAGCAGCCAAGGGTGGGGCAGGGTGTCCTACGAGCAGTACTTC
TRBJ1-1 TRBV9 . . CASSVGYSAYEAFF TGTGCCAGCAGCGTAGGTTACAGTGCCTATGAAGCTTTCTTT
TRBJ1-1 TRBV5-1 . . CASSLEQAEAFF TGCGCCAGCAGCTTGGAACAGGCTGAAGCTTTCTTT
TRBJ1-1 TRBV18 . . CASSPGPQGGSEAFF TGTGCCAGCTCACCTGGGCCGCAGGGAGGGTCTGAAGCTTTCTTT
TRBJ1-2 TRBV5-1 TRBD1 . CASSSAGQDYGYTF TGCGCCAGCAGCTCGGCGGGACAGGACTATGGCTACACCTTC
TRBJ1-1 TRBV27 TRBD1 few CASSFSRQGAEAFF TGTGCCAGCAGTTTCAGCCGACAGGGCGCTGAAGCTTTCTTT
TRBJ2-1 TRBV7-9 . . CASSSTVGSYNEQFF TGTGCCAGCAGTTCGACAGTAGGCTCCTACAATGAGCAGTTCTTC
TRBJ1-2 TRBV2 . . CASSDGGGGNYGYTF TGTGCCAGCAGTGATGGGGGGGGAGGGAACTATGGCTACACCTTC
TRBJ1-2 TRBV3-1/TRBV3-2 TRBD1 . CASSPGTGDTGYTF TGTGCCAGCAGCCCCGGGACAGGGGATACGGGCTACACCTTC
TRBJ2-3 TRBV3-1/TRBV3-2 . . CASSRPGTDTQYF TGTGCCAGCAGCCGCCCAGGGACAGATACGCAGTATTTT
TRBJ1-1 TRBV27 . . CASSLEPTGTGTRRKAFF TGTGCCAGCAGTTTGGAACCCACAGGGACCGGCACGCGCCGTAAAGCTTTCTTT
TRBJ1-3 TRBV4-2 . . CASSRTADSSSGNTIYF TGTGCCAGCAGCCGTACTGCCGACAGTAGCTCTGGAAACACCATATATTTT
TRBJ1-2 TRBV19 TRBD1 . CASRGQGESNYGYTF TGTGCCAGTAGGGGACAGGGGGAATCTAACTATGGCTACACCTTC
TRBJ1-2 TRBV5-1 TRBD1 . CASSPSTGGSYGYTF TGCGCCAGCAGCCCGTCGACAGGGGGGAGCTATGGCTACACCTTC
TRBJ1-6 TRBV6-5 TRBD1 . CASSQDRAPLHF TGTGCCAGCAGCCAAGACAGGGCTCCCCTCCACTTT
TRBJ1-2 TRBV6-5 TRBD1 . CASSYSTNRGHRGYTF TGTGCCAGCAGTTACTCGACGAACAGGGGGCATAGGGGCTACACCTTC